The present entry profiles one TCR beta chain with its context. This clonotype was observed many times. What this receptor recognizes is not known. Base qualities were left out, and no much larger clone turns up one base away. Per the germline V gene, SGHRS is the CDR1 and YFSETQ is the CDR2. Unmatched junction bases come to 3, with V trimmed by 5 bases and J by 0 bases. The CDR3 sequence holds 15 residues, the cysteine and phenylalanine included. Of the read, only the CDR3 DNA is kept; its 45 bases are in frame from base 1. The data are from a study of prognosis after radiotherapy for stage I lung cancer (dated by TCRdb to 2020 to 2023). With respect to the entire study: Between early 2018 and early 2019, 15 to 20 stage I NSCLC patients were enrolled in Nanjing, China. The cohort comprised more than ten men and more than 5 women with a median age of roughly 74 years, ranging from roughly 53 to 85 years. Four of the 19 patients developed distant metastases after SBRT, at a median of approximately 7 months; the other 15 showed no significant progression. No patient received concurrent therapy alongside SBRT. Every patient was regarded as medically inoperable, because of comorbidities in 11 to 12 cases and refusal of surgery in 7 cases. SBRT was given in 3 to 5 fractions with a biologically effective dose of at least 100 Gy, using image-guided IMRT or VMAT. Peripheral blood TCR beta repertoires were profiled in stage I NSCLC patients before and after stereotactic body radiotherapy, and the study then linked these repertoires to distant failure. Tumor histology was squamous cell carcinoma in over 5 patients and adenocarcinoma in roughly 12. About 13 patients presented with newly diagnosed primary stage I lung tumors, and about five carried oligometastatic NSCLC following surgical resection of the primary tumor. A total of about 40 blood samples from roughly 20 patients were sequenced, with one sample obtained before and one obtained after SBRT for each patient. Overall study outcomes, separate from this receptor: TRBV and TRBJ usage frequencies reportedly differed by metastasis status, in two V genes at baseline and in several V and two J genes after SBRT. Tumor specificity of expanded TCR clones was not determined. No adjustment for multiple comparisons was applied to any of the reported P values. Unique TCR clone counts fell after SBRT (median 10,088 before versus about 7,400 after; Wilcoxon paired P=0.011). Limitations of the study included a small cohort and short follow-up, and the study findings need independent validation. Post-SBRT Shannon entropy and its change from baseline were lower in patients who developed distant metastases; baseline Shannon entropy was not associated with metastases.

Two rounds of multiplex PCR on genomic DNA were used to amplify the TCR beta CDR3 region. The first PCR round used primers specific to each TRBV and TRBJ gene, with sequences filed in Chinese patent CN105087789A. Universal primers were used in the second PCR round. The Roche High Pure PCR Template Preparation Kit was used to extract genomic DNA from frozen PBMCs. The libraries underwent paired-end sequencing with 151 bp reads on an Illumina HiSeq 3000. The original pipeline was this. Raw reads lacking the multiplex PCR primer sequences were removed with CutAdapt. Using PEAR, the high-quality paired reads were merged into contigs. MiXCR assigned TRB V, D and J gene segments to each contig by aligning to reference sequences. To remove sequencing errors, CDR3 sequences were clustered according to base quality and sequence similarity. Diversity was measured as Shannon entropy normalized by the natural log of productive TCR sequence number. To get clonality, Shannon entropy was divided by the natural log of the number of unique clonotypes, and that result was subtracted from one. Using the Youden index from ROC curves, the researchers picked the repertoire-metric cut-offs for progression-free survival, and all analyses were carried out in R 3.5.3. The public reads were quality trimmed at Q25 with fastp and then assembled into clones with MiXCR by TCRdb, keeping productive beta chains. CDR3 protein sequences are deduplicated, and each keeps its most common genes and DNA. V and J calls and clone size were set by TCRdb, not the authors. The sample contains tens of thousands of distinct CDR3 sequences, about 40% of them found a single time. Of the sample, around 50% is held by the ten largest clones.

All patients had node-negative disease on CT and PET/CT, and none had a history of other malignancies or had previously received chemotherapy or radiotherapy. At each of the two time points, six milliliters of peripheral venous blood were collected into EDTA tubes. PBMCs were isolated by Ficoll-Paque Plus density-gradient centrifugation. Immediately after collection, samples were stored at -80 degrees C until analysis. The sequence derives from a donor over 45 with non-small cell lung cancer. The receptor chain draws on TRBV5-1 and TRBJ2-1; 9 bases in between match TRBD2. The sample in question was PBMCs, obtained before or after stereotactic body radiation therapy (not recorded which). The DNA reads TGCGCCAGCAGATTAGCGGGAGTCTCCTACAATGAGCAGTTCTTC. This yields the protein CASRLAGVSYNEQFF.